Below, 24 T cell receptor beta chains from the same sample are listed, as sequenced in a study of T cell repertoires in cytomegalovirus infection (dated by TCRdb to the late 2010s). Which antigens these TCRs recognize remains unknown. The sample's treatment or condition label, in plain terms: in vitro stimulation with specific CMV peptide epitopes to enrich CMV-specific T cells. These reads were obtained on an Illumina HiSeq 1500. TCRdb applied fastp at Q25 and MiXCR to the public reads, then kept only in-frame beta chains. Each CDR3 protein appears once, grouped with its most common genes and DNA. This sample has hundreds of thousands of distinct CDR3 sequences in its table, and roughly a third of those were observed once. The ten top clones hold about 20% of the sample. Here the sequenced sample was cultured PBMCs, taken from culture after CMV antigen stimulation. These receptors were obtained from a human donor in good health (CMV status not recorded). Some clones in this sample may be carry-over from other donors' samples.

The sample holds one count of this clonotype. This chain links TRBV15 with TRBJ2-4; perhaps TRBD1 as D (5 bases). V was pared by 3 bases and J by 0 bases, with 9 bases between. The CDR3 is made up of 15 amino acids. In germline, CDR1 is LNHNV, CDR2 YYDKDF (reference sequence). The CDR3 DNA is TGTGCCACCAGCAGCTCAGGGATAGCCAAAAACATTCAGTACTTC. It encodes CATSSSGIAKNIQYF.

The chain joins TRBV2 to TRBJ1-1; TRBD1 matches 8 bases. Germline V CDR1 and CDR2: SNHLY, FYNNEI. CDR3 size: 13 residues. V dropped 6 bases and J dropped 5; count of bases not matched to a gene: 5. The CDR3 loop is CASRDREETEAFF. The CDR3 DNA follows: TGTGCCAGCAGGGACAGGGAGGAGACTGAAGCTTTCTTT. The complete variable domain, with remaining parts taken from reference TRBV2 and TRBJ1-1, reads EPEVTQTPSHQVTQMGQEVILRCVPISNHLYFYWYRQILGQKVEFLVSFYNNEISEKSEIFDDQFSVERPDGSNFTLKIRSTKLEDSAMYFCASRDREETEAFFGQGTRLTVV.

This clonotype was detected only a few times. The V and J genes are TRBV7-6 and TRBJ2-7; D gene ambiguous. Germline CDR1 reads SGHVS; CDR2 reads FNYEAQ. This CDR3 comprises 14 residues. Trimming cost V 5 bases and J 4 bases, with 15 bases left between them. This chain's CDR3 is CASSHRTTSYEQYF. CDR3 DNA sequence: TGTGCCAGCAGCCATAGGACCACCTCTTACGAGCAGTACTTC.

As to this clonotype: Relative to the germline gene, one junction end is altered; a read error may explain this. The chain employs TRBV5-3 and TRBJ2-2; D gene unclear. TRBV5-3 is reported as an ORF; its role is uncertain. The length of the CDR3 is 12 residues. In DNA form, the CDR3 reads TGTGCCAGCAGCTTGGGTTACGGGGAGCTGTTTTTT. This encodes CASSLGYGELFF.

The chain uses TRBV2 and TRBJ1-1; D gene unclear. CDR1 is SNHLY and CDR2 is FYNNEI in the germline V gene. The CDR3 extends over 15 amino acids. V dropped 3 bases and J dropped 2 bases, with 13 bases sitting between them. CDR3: CASSDPGSLNTEAFF. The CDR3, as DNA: TGTGCCAGCAGTGATCCAGGATCGCTAAACACTGAAGCTTTCTTT.

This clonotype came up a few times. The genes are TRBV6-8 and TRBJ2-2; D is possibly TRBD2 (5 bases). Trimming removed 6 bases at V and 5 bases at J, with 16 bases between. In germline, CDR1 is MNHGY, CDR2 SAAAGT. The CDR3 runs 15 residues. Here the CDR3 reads CASSRSGPGTGELFF. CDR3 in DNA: TGTGCCAGCAGCAGGAGCGGCCCCGGGACCGGGGAGCTGTTTTTT.

CDR3 in DNA: TGTGCCAGCTCACCTCTTCTAGCGGACAATGAGCAGTTCTTC. It is translated as CASSPLLADNEQFF. This chain links TRBV18 with TRBJ2-1, with TRBD2 matching 7 bases. This CDR3 is 14 amino acids long. Germline V gives CDR1 KGHSH, CDR2 LQKENI. The junction had 4 bases not matched to a gene; V was cut back by 3 bases and J by 5 bases. The whole variable domain, filled in from reference TRBV18 and TRBJ2-1, reads NAGVMQNPRHLVRRRGQEARLRCSPMKGHSHVYWYRQLPEEGLKFMVYLQKENIIDESGMPKERFSAEFPKEGPSILRIQQVVRGDSAAYFCASSPLLADNEQFFGPGTRLTVL.

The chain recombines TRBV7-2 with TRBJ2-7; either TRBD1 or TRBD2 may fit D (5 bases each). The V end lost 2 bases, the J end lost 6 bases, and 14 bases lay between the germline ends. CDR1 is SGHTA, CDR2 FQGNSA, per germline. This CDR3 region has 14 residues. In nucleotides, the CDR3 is TGTGCCAGCAGCTTAATGAGGGGCCAAGGCGAGCAGTACTTC. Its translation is CASSLMRGQGEQYF.

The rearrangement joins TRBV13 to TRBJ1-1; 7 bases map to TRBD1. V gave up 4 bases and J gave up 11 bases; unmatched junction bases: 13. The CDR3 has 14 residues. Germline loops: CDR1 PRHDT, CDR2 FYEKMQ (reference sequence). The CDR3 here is CASSSLGEGARAFF. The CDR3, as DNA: TGTGCCAGCAGCTCATTAGGGGAGGGGGCCCGTGCTTTCTTT.

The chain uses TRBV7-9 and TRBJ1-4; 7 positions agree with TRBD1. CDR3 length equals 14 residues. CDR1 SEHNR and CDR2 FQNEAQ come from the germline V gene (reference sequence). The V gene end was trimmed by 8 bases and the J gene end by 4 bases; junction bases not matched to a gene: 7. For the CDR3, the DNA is TGTGCCAGCGGCCCGACAGGGAGTAATGAAAAACTGTTTTTT. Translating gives CASGPTGSNEKLFF.

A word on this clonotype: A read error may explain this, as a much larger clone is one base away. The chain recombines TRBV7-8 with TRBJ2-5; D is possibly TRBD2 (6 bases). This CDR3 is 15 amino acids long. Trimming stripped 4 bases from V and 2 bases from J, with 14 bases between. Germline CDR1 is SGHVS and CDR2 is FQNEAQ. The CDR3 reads CASSSSPRGQETQYF. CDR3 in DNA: TGTGCCAGCAGCTCCTCCCCCCGGGGGCAAGAGACCCAGTACTTC.

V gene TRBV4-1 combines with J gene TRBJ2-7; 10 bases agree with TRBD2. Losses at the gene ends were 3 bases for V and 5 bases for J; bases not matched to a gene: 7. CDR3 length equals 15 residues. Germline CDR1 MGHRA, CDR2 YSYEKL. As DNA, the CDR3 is TGCGCCAGCAGCCAGGCTAGCGGGAGTGTCGACGAGCAGTACTTC. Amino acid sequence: CASSQASGSVDEQYF.

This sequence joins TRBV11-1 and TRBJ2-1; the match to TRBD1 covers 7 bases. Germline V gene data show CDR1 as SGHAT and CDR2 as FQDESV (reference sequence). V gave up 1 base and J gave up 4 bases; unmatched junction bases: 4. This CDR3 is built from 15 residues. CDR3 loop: CASSLVGQLYNEQFF. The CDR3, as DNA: TGTGCCAGCAGCTTAGTGGGACAGCTATACAATGAGCAGTTCTTC.

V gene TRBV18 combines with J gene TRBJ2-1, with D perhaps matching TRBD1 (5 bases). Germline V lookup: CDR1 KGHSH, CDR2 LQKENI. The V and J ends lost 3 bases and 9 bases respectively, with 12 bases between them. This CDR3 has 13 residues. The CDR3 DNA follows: TGTGCCAGCTCACCTGGCTCTGGGGCTGAGCAGTTCTTC. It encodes CASSPGSGAEQFF.

This CDR3 reads CASSSGDSGTDTQYF. The CDR3 DNA is TGTGCCAGCAGCTCCGGAGACTCGGGCACAGATACGCAGTATTTT. This chain joins TRBV6-2 or TRBV6-3 and TRBJ2-3; no clear D gene. The V end was cut by 6 bases, the J end by 1 base, with 14 bases between. In germline, CDR1 is MNHEY, CDR2 SVGEGT. The CDR3 runs 15 residues.

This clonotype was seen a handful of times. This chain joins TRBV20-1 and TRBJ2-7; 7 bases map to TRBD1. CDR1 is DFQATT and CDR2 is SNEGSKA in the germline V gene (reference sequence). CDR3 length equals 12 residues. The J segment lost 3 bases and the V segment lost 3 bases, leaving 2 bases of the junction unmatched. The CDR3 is CSARDRIYEQYF. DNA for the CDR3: TGCAGTGCTAGGGACAGGATCTACGAGCAGTACTTC.

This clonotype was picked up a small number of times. The CDR3 DNA is TGCGCCAGCAGCCAAGAATGGCCGAACACTGAAGCTTTCTTT. Translating gives CASSQEWPNTEAFF. The chain joins TRBV4-1 to TRBJ1-1; no definite D call. V lost 0 bases, J lost 1 base, and 6 bases lay in between. Looked up from germline, CDR1 is MGHRA and CDR2 is YSYEKL. The CDR3 length is 14 residues.

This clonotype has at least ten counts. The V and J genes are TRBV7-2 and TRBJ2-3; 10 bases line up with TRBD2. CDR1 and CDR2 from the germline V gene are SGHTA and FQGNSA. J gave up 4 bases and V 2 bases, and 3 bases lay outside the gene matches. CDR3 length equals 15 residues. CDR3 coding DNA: TGTGCCAGCAGCTTACTAGCGGGAGTCGCAGATACGCAGTATTTT. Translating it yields CASSLLAGVADTQYF.

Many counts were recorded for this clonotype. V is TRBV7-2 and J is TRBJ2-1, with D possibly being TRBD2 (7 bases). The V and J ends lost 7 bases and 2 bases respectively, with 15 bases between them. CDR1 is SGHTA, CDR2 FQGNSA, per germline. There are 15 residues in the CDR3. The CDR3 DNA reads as TGTGCCAGCAAAAGTTGGGGGGGCCCCTACAATGAGCAGTTCTTC. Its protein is CASKSWGGPYNEQFF.

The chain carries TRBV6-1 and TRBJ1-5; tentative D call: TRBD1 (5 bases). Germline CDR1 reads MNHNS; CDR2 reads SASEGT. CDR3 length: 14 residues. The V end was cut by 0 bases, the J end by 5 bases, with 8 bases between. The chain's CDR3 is CASSEAGTYQPQHF. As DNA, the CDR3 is TGTGCCAGCAGTGAAGCGGGGACCTATCAGCCCCAGCATTTT.

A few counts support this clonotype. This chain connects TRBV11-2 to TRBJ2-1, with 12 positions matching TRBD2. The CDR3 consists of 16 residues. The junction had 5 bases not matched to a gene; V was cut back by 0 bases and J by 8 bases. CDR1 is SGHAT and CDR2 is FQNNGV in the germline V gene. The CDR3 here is CASSLDPLAGGDEQFF. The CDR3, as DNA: TGTGCCAGCAGCTTAGATCCCCTAGCGGGGGGGGATGAGCAGTTCTTC. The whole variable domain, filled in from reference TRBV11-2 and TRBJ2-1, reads EAGVAQSPRYKIIEKRQSVAFWCNPISGHATLYWYQQILGQGPKLLIQFQNNGVVDDSQLPKDRFSAERLKGVDSTLKIQPAKLEDSAVYLCASSLDPLAGGDEQFFGPGTRLTVL.

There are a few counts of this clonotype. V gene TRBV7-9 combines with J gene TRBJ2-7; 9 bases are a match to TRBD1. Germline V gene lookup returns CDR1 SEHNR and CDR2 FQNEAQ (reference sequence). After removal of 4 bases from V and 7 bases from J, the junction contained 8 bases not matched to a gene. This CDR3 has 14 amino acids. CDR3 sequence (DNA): TGTGCCAGCAGCTCTACACAGGGGGCTGGGGAGCAGTACTTC. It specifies CASSSTQGAGEQYF.

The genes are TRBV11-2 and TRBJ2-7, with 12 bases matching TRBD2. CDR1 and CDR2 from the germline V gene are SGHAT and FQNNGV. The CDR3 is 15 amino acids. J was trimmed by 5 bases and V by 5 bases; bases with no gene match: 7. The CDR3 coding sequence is TGTGCCAGCAGCCGTGGACTAGCGGGAAACCACGAGCAGTACTTC. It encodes CASSRGLAGNHEQYF.

CDR3 in amino acids: CSVKSWTPGNTIYF. CDR3 nucleotide sequence: TGCAGTGTTAAAAGCTGGACCCCTGGAAACACCATATATTTT. This chain links TRBV20-1 with TRBJ1-3; D gene unclear. Germline values: CDR1 DFQATT, CDR2 SNEGSKA (reference sequence). Trimming pared 7 bases from V and 2 bases from J, leaving 15 bases between. CDR3 length: 14 residues.